This TCR beta chain came from a study of cytomegalovirus exposure and HLA in healthy donors (dated by TCRdb to about 2017). Context from the whole study: An earlier analysis of approximately 600 of the donors reported 250 to 350 Gb of sequence data and 100 million to 140 million unique TCR beta sequences from 190 million or so T cells. A few DR-DQ haplotypes were handled as single units for association and clustering because linkage in the cohort was strong. Donor age, sex, ethnicity and CMV serostatus were collected together with the repertoire data. Typing coverage differed by locus: A, B, C, DRB1 and DQB1 were typed in roughly 629-630 donors, DQA1 in about 550, DPA1 in some 610, and DPB1 in 472. The study combined high-throughput TCR immunosequencing, statistical association of individual TCRs with disease status, and machine learning to predict cytomegalovirus infection status. In the later analysis, no new phenotypic data were used to find candidate immune exposures; instead, reliance was placed on TCR beta sequences and their occurrence across donors. Of the roughly 400 genotyped donors, 70% to 90% were placed in the genetic ancestry cluster associated with self-reported Caucasian donors. The T cell repertoires of 670 or so subjects were profiled by immunosequencing and related to cytomegalovirus serostatus. A later genetic analysis took genome-wide SNP genotypes for about 65% of the 666 donors and used that subset as a discovery cohort. Class I and class II HLA loci were covered by the typing at four-digit resolution. To study patterns of TCR occurrence, a later analysis re-analyzed previously published TCR beta repertoires from 500 to 850 donors and added high-resolution HLA genotyping. In an earlier analysis of roughly 540 of the donors, high-throughput TCR beta sequencing was used to judge whether each TCR beta V gene segment behaved as functional or pseudogenic. Every repertoire in the discovery cohort had been generated on one and the same sequencing platform. Along with the roughly 670-subject first cohort, a separate validation cohort of more than 90 different subjects was used. The aim of the study was to test whether cataloging public T cell receptors could identify signatures of past pathogen exposure. About 280 gigabases of sequencing data and approximately 84 million unique TCR sequences were included in an early release covering roughly 700 HLA-typed donors. Across 398 genotyped donors of the cohort, an average of roughly 200,000 unique TCR beta nucleotide sequences per donor were sequenced, and 15% to 20% of those sequences were non-productive. Here is what the overall study found, with its caveats: An association between a missense DCLRE1C variant and V-gene and J-gene trimming of TCR beta chains was found in a later genetic analysis and replicated in an independent cohort. In this cohort, only TCR beta chains were sequenced, and detectable features were limited by the absence of alpha or paired-chain data. In a later analysis, several top co-occurrence clusters were reported to appear linked to parvovirus B19, influenza, CMV and Epstein-Barr virus. Because some donors lacked HLA typing at each locus, the association tests relied only on the typed subset. A total of some 180 TCR beta chains were listed by the study as associated with cytomegalovirus. In a later analysis, more than 15,000 TCR beta sequences were associated with specific HLA alleles at a false discovery rate of 0.05. When HLA alleles, especially DR and DQ, strongly co-occurred, TCR associations were difficult to assign to individual alleles. According to a later analysis, TCR association rates differed among HLA loci, with DRB1 alleles showing the most associated TCRs and HLA-C alleles showing the fewest. While some public TCRs were present in many individuals, most TCR sequences turned up only very rarely across donors. For the cohort, immune exposure information was limited to CMV serostatus. In a later genetic analysis, fewer N-insertions in productive TCRs were reported among donors in an Asian-associated ancestry cluster than the approximately 710-donor mean. The presence/absence analyses assumed that sequencing depth was roughly uniform across donors, and that assumption may not be true. In an earlier analysis of approximately 600 of the donors, most TCR beta V segments were observed in productive rearrangements about 87% or about 30% of the time, broadly matching IMGT annotations. It was suggested by the authors that the approach could potentially be generalized to other disease states and immunological phenotypes. Because counts were too low, roughly 18 rarely observed V segments, including chromosome 9 orphons, were left out of the earlier analysis of roughly 600 of the donors. In vitro tests confirmed that a few of the cytomegalovirus-associated TCR beta chains recognize cytomegalovirus antigens. Some IMGT-functional V segments, including TRBV6-2 and TRBV6-3, could not be told apart with the 87-base-pair reads, so those segments were excluded. The sequencing pipeline was judged likely to have produced a cluster of highly shared sequence variants as a technical artifact. In a later analysis, most CMV-associated TCR beta chains were found to appear HLA-restricted, with HLA associations seemingly driven largely by CMV exposure. A further reported finding was that TCR beta sequences accurately predicted the HLA-A and HLA-B alleles for most subjects in the first cohort. In both the original and validation cohorts, the classifier was reported to diagnose cytomegalovirus status with high specificity and sensitivity. In a later analysis, HLA-associated TCR beta chains showed more clonal expansion and lower generation probabilities than non-associated chains that were equally common. Linkage disequilibrium might explain the correlated functional status among segregating V segments, but an unknown experimental factor could not be ruled out.

The protocol used for the library was the immunoSEQ multiplex PCR assay. A mixture of 60 forward primers for TCR Vbeta segments and 13 reverse primers for TCR Jbeta segments was used in the multiplex PCR. Amplification of the CDR3 region of rearranged TCR beta genes was performed with a multiplex PCR assay on genomic DNA. The amplified TCR beta libraries were sequenced on the Illumina HiSeq System as 87-base-pair reads. The published analysis was carried out like this. Across the 500 to 850 repertoires, a later analysis counted some 80 million unique TCR beta chains, roughly 11 million of which were shared by at least two donors. Raw reads were error-corrected and collapsed into unique sequences by a nearest-neighbor algorithm in which closely related sequences were merged to remove PCR and sequencing errors. V, D and J gene segments were assigned by aligning CDR3 sequences to IMGT reference sequences. For a sequence to be retained, a match of at least six nucleotides was required to both a V gene segment and a J gene segment. Rearrangements were called productive when the CDR3 lacked stop codons and stayed in frame with V and J; all others were non-productive. Following IMGT convention, CDR3 was defined as the stretch from the second conserved V-encoded cysteine to the conserved J-encoded phenylalanine. The earlier analysis of fewer than 700 of the donors excluded sequences that lacked an unambiguous match to a single V gene segment. An earlier analysis of some 610 of the donors called V segments functional above 56.7% productive rearrangements and segregating when the between-donor standard deviation exceeded 5%. A statistical classification framework was built to diagnose cytomegalovirus status from the catalog of TCR beta chain sequences. V and J gene assignment, in a later analysis, came from comparing TCR nucleotide sequences with IMGT/GENE-DB human TR gene sequences. The TCRdist pipeline was used in a later analysis to assign CDR3 sequences and most-parsimonious VDJ recombination scenarios. In a later analysis, every TCR beta chain was defined by the combination of its CDR3 amino acid sequence and its V-gene family, and reads without a unique V-gene family were dropped. To address suspected cross-contamination and a sequencing artifact, a later analysis removed over 500 highly shared, low-generation-probability nucleotide sequences. For each public chain, a later analysis derived a clonal expansion index from normalized ranks of inferred template counts within each repertoire. In a later analysis, generation probabilities were computed using a VDJ recombination model fitted to out-of-frame rearrangements, and the results were checked against IGoR. In a later analysis, hypergeometric tests were used to score TCR-TCR, TCR-HLA and TCR-CMV co-occurrence, with a repertoire-size bias correction applied to TCR pairs. In a later analysis, false discovery rates were estimated by permuting HLA or CMV assignments 20 times. In a later analysis, co-occurring TCRs were grouped using DBSCAN, with TCRdist sequence similarity added in when clustering inside HLA-allele-positive subsets. Repertoires with fewer than 30,000 or more than 120,000 public chains, plus five repertoires with anomalous nucleotide sharing, were excluded from co-occurrence clustering. This immuneACCESS table, as held by TCRdb, lists in-frame sequences with V and J called but not all clones. Of the missing ones, under half trace to an unresolved V gene in checked studies; the others have no known cause. That table supplies the V and J calls and clone size; D and trimming were determined from the DNA. In all, the sample holds approximately 160,000 clones, and over 60% of those were seen once. The ten largest make up about 3% of the sample.

In total, 600 or so healthy bone marrow donors made up the cohort. Cohort members were all nominally healthy when sampled, although unrecorded immune exposures were likely present. The donor was CMV seropositive and belonged to the group of around 300 seropositive cohort members. A peripheral blood sample was collected from each donor, and TCR beta sequencing was performed on peripheral blood mononuclear cells. The Qiagen DNeasy Blood Extraction Kit was used to extract genomic DNA from the blood cell samples. Concerning this clone: The antigen it recognizes is unknown. No much larger clone exists at a distance of one base, and base qualities are not known.

Reading from cysteine to phenylalanine, the CDR3 counts 19 amino acids. The DNA shown is the 57-base CDR3, in frame from base 1. Clipping removes 2 bases from V and 3 bases from J, with 17 as the unmatched junction base count. CDR1 SQVTM and CDR2 ANQGSEA were looked up in the germline V gene. The sample taken for sequencing was PBMCs. The chain employs TRBV29-1 and TRBJ2-2; TRBD2 fits 8 bases in the junction. This clonotype originated in a woman in her 30s in good health and CMV-seropositive. The DNA sequence is as follows: TGCAGCGTTGAACTTTCAGTCGTCGGGGGGGCGGGGTACACCGGGGAGCTGTTTTTT. Its coded protein is CSVELSVVGGAGYTGELFF.